The next 24 T cell receptor beta chains were all read from a single sample in a study of siplizumab effects on memory and regulatory T cells (dated by TCRdb to about 2019). The library relied on the immunoSEQ multiplex PCR assay. The table comes from immuneACCESS by way of TCRdb, which keeps in-frame sequences with V and J called. Part of the clones is missing from these tables; in studies checked, under half for an unresolved V gene and the rest for unknown reasons. The sample table contains about 63,000 clones; only one count was recorded for 75% to 90% of them. Roughly 3.8% of the sample comes from the top ten. Sequences were obtained from memory CD4+ T cells sorted from blood. Interpreted using the paper, the cell subset or site label stands for: unstimulated CD4+ memory T cells. The receptor source for this set is a human donor in good health.

The chain couples TRBV12-5 to TRBJ1-1, with D possibly matching TRBD1 (5 bases). The CDR3 runs to 13 residues. In germline, CDR1 is LGHNT, CDR2 FRNRAP. The V and J ends lost 2 bases and 11 bases respectively, with 15 bases between them. The CDR3 DNA reads as TGTGCTAGTGGTTTGCCCCTTACTGGGGGGGCTTTCTTT. Its protein is CASGLPLTGGAFF.

The J gene is TRBJ2-5, the V gene TRBV7-9; D is ambiguous. The closer fit of TRBJ2-7 to the DNA end suggests the J call may be wrong. CDR1 is SEHNR, CDR2 FQNEAQ, per germline (reference sequence). This CDR3 spans 14 amino acids. The CDR3 region is CASSSDKESYEQYF. CDR3 nucleotides: TGTGCCAGCAGCTCCGACAAGGAGTCCTACGAGCAGTACTTC.

The chain joins TRBV27 to TRBJ1-1, with D possibly being TRBD1 (6 bases). The CDR3 extends over 17 amino acids. V was cut by 0 bases and J by 4 bases, with 18 bases left in between. Germline assignment: CDR1 MNHEY and CDR2 SMNVEV (reference sequence). The CDR3 reads CASSLSRLRKGGTEAFF. The CDR3 region has the DNA TGTGCCAGCAGTTTATCGCGACTTCGGAAAGGGGGCACTGAAGCTTTCTTT.

DNA of the CDR3: TGCGCCAGCAGCGCGGGACAGGGGTACCGCTCCTACGAGCAGTACTTC. Its translation: CASSAGQGYRSYEQYF. V is TRBV5-1 and J is TRBJ2-7; 10 nucleotides align to TRBD1. Germline loops: CDR1 SGHRS, CDR2 YFSETQ. There are 16 residues in the CDR3. Trimming removed 4 bases from V and 0 bases from J; junction bases left unmatched: 7.

As concerns this clone: Different DNA sequences within this sample yield the same CDR3. The chain couples TRBV5-1 to TRBJ1-1, with TRBD1 identical over 8 bases. Germline values: CDR1 SGHRS, CDR2 YFSETQ. CDR3 length: 14 amino acids. Unmatched junction bases numbered 5, after V lost 3 bases and J lost 4 bases. This CDR3 reads CASSSDRVGTEAFF. The CDR3 DNA follows: TGCGCCAGCAGCTCGGACAGGGTTGGCACTGAAGCTTTCTTT.

V and J are TRBV5-5 and TRBJ2-5; D is perhaps TRBD2 (5 bases). The CDR3 loop spans 15 amino acids. Per germline, CDR1 SGHKS and CDR2 YYEKEE (reference sequence). The V end lost 2 bases, the J end lost 1 base, and 12 bases lay between the germline ends. The CDR3 nucleotides are TGTGCCAGCAGCTTCGAGGGATGGATCCAAGAGACCCAGTACTTC. As protein: CASSFEGWIQETQYF.

This clone appeared a single time. V is TRBV7-9 and J is TRBJ2-5, with D maybe TRBD1 (6 bases). Germline values: CDR1 SEHNR, CDR2 FQNEAQ (reference sequence). The CDR3 length is 14 residues. Trimming removed 3 bases at V and 7 bases at J, with 15 bases between. The CDR3 protein is CASSFSQGRATQYF. CDR3 DNA: TGTGCCAGCAGCTTCTCACAGGGCAGGGCGACCCAGTACTTC.

The V call is TRBV14, the J call TRBJ1-2, with D hard to call. V was trimmed by 2 bases and J by 7 bases, leaving 14 bases between them. This CDR3 has 14 amino acids. The germline V gene encodes CDR1 SGHDN and CDR2 FVKESK. This CDR3 is CASSQIDGLVGYTF. The DNA of the CDR3 is TGTGCCAGCAGCCAAATCGATGGCCTAGTTGGCTACACCTTC.

J is TRBJ1-2 and V is TRBV5-4, with 8 bases lining up with TRBD1. CDR1 and CDR2 from the germline V gene are SGHNT and YYREEE (reference sequence). This CDR3 spans 13 amino acids. The V segment lost 4 bases and the J segment 4 bases; nucleotides outside the gene matches: 3. The CDR3 here is CASSHDRGYGYTF. The CDR3 DNA sequence: TGTGCCAGCAGCCACGACAGGGGCTATGGCTACACCTTC. Supplemented by reference TRBV5-4 and TRBJ1-2, the full variable domain reads ETGVTQSPTHLIKTRGQQVTLRCSSQSGHNTVSWYQQALGQGPQFIFQYYREEENGRGNFPPRFSGLQFPNYSSELNVNALELDDSALYLCASSHDRGYGYTFGSGTRLTVV.

The chain links TRBV27 to TRBJ2-7, with 9 positions matching TRBD1. This CDR3 has 18 residues. The V and J ends lost 9 bases and 3 bases, in that order; junction bases with no gene match: 21. The germline V gene encodes CDR1 MNHEY and CDR2 SMNVEV (reference sequence). The CDR3 region is CASAHTTGGVTEYYEQYF. For the CDR3, the DNA is TGTGCCAGTGCCCACACCACAGGGGGCGTTACGGAGTACTACGAGCAGTACTTC.

The rearrangement links TRBV21-1 to TRBJ1-1; the table names TRBD1, a call not compared with the DNA. TRBV21-1 constitutes a pseudogene. The CDR3 loop spans 16 amino acids. Written as DNA, the CDR3 is TGTGCCAGCAGCAAAGTTAGACGGACGCAGGGAACTGAAGCTTTCTTT. This codes for CASSKVRRTQGTEAFF.

This clone was seen just once. CDR3 sequence reads: CASSPLGEAAEAFF. DNA of the CDR3: TGTGCCAGCAGTCCCCTGGGGGAGGCGGCTGAAGCTTTCTTT. The J gene is TRBJ1-1, the V gene TRBV6-5; possibly TRBD1 for D (5 bases). The V end was cut by 5 bases, the J end by 6 bases, with 16 bases between. This CDR3 is 14 amino acids long. Germline V gene sequence: CDR1 MNHEY, CDR2 SVGAGI.

This clone was recorded a few times. The CDR3 reads CASSRGLRYTEAFF. The DNA of the CDR3 is TGTGCCAGCAGCAGGGGGCTTAGATACACTGAAGCTTTCTTT. The chain joins TRBV5-6 to TRBJ1-1; the match to TRBD1 covers 7 bases. Losses at the gene ends were 4 bases for V and 3 bases for J; bases not matched to a gene: 6. This CDR3 contains 14 residues. CDR1 and CDR2 (germline): SGHDT, YYEEEE.

The chain combines TRBV15 with TRBJ2-7; D might be TRBD1 (5 bases). V was cut by 1 base and J by 3 bases, with 10 bases left in between. CDR3 length: 14 residues. Germline V gene sequence: CDR1 LNHNV, CDR2 YYDKDF (reference sequence). The CDR3 bases are TGTGCCACCAGCAGAGGACAGAGCAACTACGAGCAGTACTTC. The encoded protein is CATSRGQSNYEQYF.

The chain links TRBV30 to TRBJ2-3, with TRBD2 identical over 10 bases. CDR1 is GTSNPN, CDR2 SVGIG, per germline (reference sequence). The J segment lost 2 bases and the V segment lost 5 bases, leaving 4 bases of the junction unmatched. CDR3 length: 14 residues. CDR3 nucleotide sequence: TGTGCCTGGGGGACTAGCGTATTCACAGATACGCAGTATTTT. Translated, it gives CAWGTSVFTDTQYF.

The chain employs TRBV5-1 and TRBJ2-3; the D gene is possibly TRBD2 (5 bases). This CDR3 spans 15 amino acids. Germline CDR1 reads SGHRS; CDR2 reads YFSETQ. V was pared by 7 bases and J by 0 bases, with 15 bases between. The CDR3 region has the DNA TGCGCCAGCTCGGGGTTAGCAGCTAGCACAGATACGCAGTATTTT. Amino acids: CASSGLAASTDTQYF.

The J gene is TRBJ2-1, the V gene TRBV2; D could derive from TRBD1 or TRBD2 (7 bases each). This CDR3 spans 15 amino acids. The germline V gene has CDR1 SNHLY and CDR2 FYNNEI. V was clipped by 5 bases and J by 14 bases, with 25 bases between them. CDR3 DNA sequence: TGTGCCAGCAGTTCCTTTCGGGACAGCCCAGGGGGGGAGTTCTTC. Its translation: CASSSFRDSPGGEFF.

This sequence joins TRBV20-1 and TRBJ1-2; no firm D call. Germline-derived CDR1 and CDR2 are DFQATT and SNEGSKA (reference sequence). V was pared by 6 bases and J by 8 bases, with 13 bases between. This CDR3 region has 11 residues. The CDR3 loop reads CSARTVPGYTF. The DNA for the CDR3 is TGCAGTGCCCGGACTGTACCCGGCTACACCTTC.

The chain employs TRBV9 and TRBJ2-3; 7 bases match TRBD2. This CDR3 comprises 16 residues. The germline V gene has CDR1 SGDLS and CDR2 YYNGEE. The ends lost 7 bases at V and 3 bases at J; junction bases unmatched: 14. The DNA of the CDR3 is TGTGCCAGCGGTCCCATGGGAGGGGCGGGGACAGATACGCAGTATTTT. Translation: CASGPMGGAGTDTQYF.

The chain has TRBV5-4 and TRBJ2-1, with D maybe TRBD1 (5 bases). Germline V CDR1 and CDR2: SGHNT, YYREEE (reference sequence). The CDR3 loop spans 15 amino acids. V lost 9 bases and J lost 0, with 16 bases in between. The CDR3 protein is CATKGRFGSYNEQFF. The CDR3 nucleotides read TGTGCCACAAAGGGGCGGTTTGGCTCCTACAATGAGCAGTTCTTC.

By its share, this clone is medium-sized. CDR3 residues: CASRVSEIYNSPLHF. The CDR3 DNA sequence: TGCGCCAGCAGGGTTTCAGAGATTTATAATTCACCCCTCCACTTT. This chain uses TRBV5-1 with TRBJ1-6; unclear D gene. Per germline, CDR1 SGHRS and CDR2 YFSETQ. The CDR3 consists of 15 residues. The V end lost 5 bases, the J end lost 4 bases, and 13 bases lay between the germline ends.

Here the CDR3 DNA reads TGCGCCAGCAGCTTGTTAGGACAGGGGACGAACACTGAAGCTTTCTTT. Protein product: CASSLLGQGTNTEAFF. The gene calls are TRBV5-1 and TRBJ1-1, with TRBD1 matching 9 bases. Per germline, CDR1 SGHRS and CDR2 YFSETQ. The CDR3 contains 16 residues. The ends lost 1 base at V and 1 base at J; junction bases unmatched: 5.

The gene calls are TRBV6-5 and TRBJ2-7, with no clear D. Trimming stripped 2 bases from V and 2 bases from J, with 7 bases between. CDR3 size: 13 residues. Germline-derived CDR1 and CDR2 are MNHEY and SVGAGI. CDR3 DNA sequence: TGTGCCAGCAGTTACATTGCCCCCTACGAGCAGTACTTC. Amino acid sequence: CASSYIAPYEQYF.

The genes are TRBV10-3 and TRBJ2-4, with a possible D match to TRBD2 (5 bases). The V and J ends lost 1 base and 1 base respectively, with 11 bases between them. This CDR3 has 16 amino acids. Germline V lookup: CDR1 ENHRY, CDR2 SYGVKD. CDR3 sequence reads: CAISELGSKAKNIQYF. CDR3 sequence (DNA): TGTGCCATCAGTGAGTTGGGGAGTAAGGCCAAAAACATTCAGTACTTC.